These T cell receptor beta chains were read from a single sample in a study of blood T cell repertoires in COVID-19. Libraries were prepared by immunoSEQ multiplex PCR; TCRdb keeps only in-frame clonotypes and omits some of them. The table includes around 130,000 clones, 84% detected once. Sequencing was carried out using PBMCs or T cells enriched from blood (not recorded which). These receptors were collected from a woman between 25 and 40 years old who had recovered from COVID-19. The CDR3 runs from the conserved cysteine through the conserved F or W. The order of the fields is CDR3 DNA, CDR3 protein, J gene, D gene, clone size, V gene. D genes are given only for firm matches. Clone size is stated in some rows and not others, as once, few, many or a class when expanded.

CDR3 DNA: TGTGCCAGCAGCTTAGTGGGGCTCTACGAGCAGTACTTC
CDR3 protein: CASSLVGLYEQYF
J gene: TRBJ2-7
D gene: -
clone size: once
V gene: TRBV7-2

CDR3 DNA: TGCAGCGTTGAAGGACTCCAGGGGGCTAGCACAGATACGCAGTATTTT
CDR3 protein: CSVEGLQGASTDTQYF
J gene: TRBJ2-3
D gene: TRBD1
clone size: -
V gene: TRBV29-1

CDR3 DNA: TGCAGTGCTAGTGACGGGGGATATCAGCCCCAGCATTTT
CDR3 protein: CSASDGGYQPQHF
J gene: TRBJ1-5
D gene: -
clone size: -
V gene: TRBV20-1

CDR3 DNA: TGCGCCAGCAGCCAAGACAGGGGACGTGGCTATGGCTACACCTTC
CDR3 protein: CASSQDRGRGYGYTF
J gene: TRBJ1-2
D gene: -
clone size: -
V gene: TRBV4-3

CDR3 DNA: TGTGCCAGCAGCCCCCTACTAGCGGGGCACAATGAGCAGTTCTTC
CDR3 protein: CASSPLLAGHNEQFF
J gene: TRBJ2-1
D gene: TRBD2
clone size: -
V gene: TRBV6-2/TRBV6-3

CDR3 DNA: TGCGCCAGCAGCCCAAGTGGACAGGCGGCCTACGAGCAGTACTTC
CDR3 protein: CASSPSGQAAYEQYF
J gene: TRBJ2-7
D gene: TRBD1
clone size: -
V gene: TRBV5-1

CDR3 DNA: TGTGCCAGCAGCCCCGGGACAGATGCCGGGGAGCTGTTTTTT
CDR3 protein: CASSPGTDAGELFF
J gene: TRBJ2-2
D gene: TRBD1
clone size: many
V gene: TRBV6-2/TRBV6-3

CDR3 DNA: TGTGCCAGCAGGGTCAGGGGGGCGGATGAGCAGTTCTTC
CDR3 protein: CASRVRGADEQFF
J gene: TRBJ2-1
D gene: -
clone size: -
V gene: TRBV7-8

CDR3 DNA: TGTGCCAGCAGACAGGGGTCGCTGGGGAACACTGAAGCTTTCTTT
CDR3 protein: CASRQGSLGNTEAFF
J gene: TRBJ1-1
D gene: TRBD1
clone size: -
V gene: TRBV6-6

CDR3 DNA: TGTGCCTGGCACAGGGGCTACAATGAGCAGTTCTTC
CDR3 protein: CAWHRGYNEQFF
J gene: TRBJ2-1
D gene: TRBD1
clone size: -
V gene: TRBV30

CDR3 DNA: TGCGCCAGCAGGATCCTCAGAGTATCCCTGGCAGTTGCGGAAAGGGAGCAGTACTTC
CDR3 protein: CASRILRVSLAVAEREQYF
J gene: TRBJ2-7
D gene: -
clone size: once
V gene: TRBV23-1

CDR3 DNA: TGCAGCGTTGAAGAGGCTCTGACAGGGGGCATTGCAGAGACCCAGTACTTC
CDR3 protein: CSVEEALTGGIAETQYF
J gene: TRBJ2-5
D gene: TRBD1
clone size: -
V gene: TRBV29-1

CDR3 DNA: TGTGCCAGCAGCTTGGGAGGGGGTTCGGGCGAAAAACTGTTTTTT
CDR3 protein: CASSLGGGSGEKLFF
J gene: TRBJ1-4
D gene: -
clone size: -
V gene: TRBV5-4

CDR3 DNA: TGCGCCAGCAGCTTGACACCAAGCACAGATACGCAGTATTTT
CDR3 protein: CASSLTPSTDTQYF
J gene: TRBJ2-3
D gene: -
clone size: once
V gene: TRBV5-1

CDR3 DNA: TGTGCCAGCAGCTTAGGCGGGGCGAACACCGGGGAGCTGTTTTTT
CDR3 protein: CASSLGGANTGELFF
J gene: TRBJ2-2
D gene: -
clone size: few
V gene: TRBV7-2

CDR3 DNA: TGCGCCAGCAGCTTGGACAGGGAATCGGTAGGTGAGCAGTTCTTC
CDR3 protein: CASSLDRESVGEQFF
J gene: TRBJ2-1
D gene: -
clone size: -
V gene: TRBV5-1

CDR3 DNA: TGTGCCAGCAGTGCGAGTCCCGGAGGGAATGAGCAGTTCTTC
CDR3 protein: CASSASPGGNEQFF
J gene: TRBJ2-1
D gene: -
clone size: -
V gene: TRBV6-4

CDR3 DNA: TGTGCCAGCAGCCCCGGGTTGATTCGGGGGAAGCAGCCCCAGCATTTT
CDR3 protein: CASSPGLIRGKQPQHF
J gene: TRBJ1-5
D gene: -
clone size: -
V gene: TRBV6-2/TRBV6-3

CDR3 DNA: TGTGCCAGCAGCTTAGTCCCAGAGGGATCCTATGGCTACACCTTC
CDR3 protein: CASSLVPEGSYGYTF
J gene: TRBJ1-2
D gene: -
clone size: -
V gene: TRBV7-2

CDR3 DNA: TGTGCCAGCAGTGGGGACACCTCTTACGAGCAGTACTTC
CDR3 protein: CASSGDTSYEQYF
J gene: TRBJ2-7
D gene: -
clone size: -
V gene: TRBV25-1

CDR3 DNA: TGTGCCGGACAGGCACCTATCTCCACAGATACGCAGTATTTT
CDR3 protein: CAGQAPISTDTQYF
J gene: TRBJ2-3
D gene: TRBD1
clone size: -
V gene: TRBV2

CDR3 DNA: TGTGCCAGCAGCTTAGCCGCTCGGGTCCTCTTC
CDR3 protein: CASSLAARVLF
J gene: TRBJ2-7
D gene: -
clone size: few
V gene: TRBV7-9

CDR3 DNA: TGTGCCAGCAGTGAAGAGATGTCAGGAGGTCAGCCCCAGCATTTT
CDR3 protein: CASSEEMSGGQPQHF
J gene: TRBJ1-5
D gene: -
clone size: -
V gene: TRBV6-1

CDR3 DNA: TGTGCCGGAAGGGGTTCTGGAAACACCATATATTTT
CDR3 protein: CAGRGSGNTIYF
J gene: TRBJ1-3
D gene: -
clone size: few
V gene: TRBV28

CDR3 DNA: TGTGCCAGCAGCTTGGTAGCGGGTGTAGATACGCAGTATTTT
CDR3 protein: CASSLVAGVDTQYF
J gene: TRBJ2-3
D gene: TRBD2
clone size: -
V gene: TRBV7-2

CDR3 DNA: TGTGCCAGCAGCCCCCCGATAACTCTCGGCTATGGCTACACCTTC
CDR3 protein: CASSPPITLGYGYTF
J gene: TRBJ1-2
D gene: -
clone size: -
V gene: TRBV28

CDR3 DNA: TGCGCCAGCAGCCAAGAGTATGGGCAGACCCAGTACTTC
CDR3 protein: CASSQEYGQTQYF
J gene: TRBJ2-5
D gene: -
clone size: -
V gene: TRBV4-3

CDR3 DNA: TGTGCCTGGAGTGTACGTCAGGACACTGAAGCTTTCTTT
CDR3 protein: CAWSVRQDTEAFF
J gene: TRBJ1-1
D gene: -
clone size: once
V gene: TRBV30

CDR3 DNA: TGTGCCAGCAGCCCCGGTTCCGGGGTCACAGATACGCAGTATTTT
CDR3 protein: CASSPGSGVTDTQYF
J gene: TRBJ2-3
D gene: -
clone size: -
V gene: TRBV14

CDR3 DNA: TGTGCCAGCAGTTTAATGGCTAGCTCTGGAAACACCATATATTTT
CDR3 protein: CASSLMASSGNTIYF
J gene: TRBJ1-3
D gene: -
clone size: -
V gene: TRBV28

CDR3 DNA: TGTGCCAGCAGCCTACCGGCCGGGACACCTTATAATTCACCCCTCCACTTT
CDR3 protein: CASSLPAGTPYNSPLHF
J gene: TRBJ1-6
D gene: -
clone size: -
V gene: TRBV7-2

CDR3 DNA: TGTGCCAGCAGCTTCCCGAACACACTAGCGGTAAACACCGGGGAGCTGTTTTTT
CDR3 protein: CASSFPNTLAVNTGELFF
J gene: TRBJ2-2
D gene: TRBD2
clone size: few
V gene: TRBV7-9

CDR3 DNA: TGTGCCAGCCGAGCGGGGGGGCACACTGAAGCTTTCTTT
CDR3 protein: CASRAGGHTEAFF
J gene: TRBJ1-1
D gene: -
clone size: -
V gene: TRBV6-4

CDR3 DNA: TGTGCCAGCAGTTTATCGAGGGGGCTGGATCAGCCCCAGCATTTT
CDR3 protein: CASSLSRGLDQPQHF
J gene: TRBJ1-5
D gene: TRBD1
clone size: -
V gene: TRBV27

CDR3 DNA: TGTGCCACCAGCAGTGATCCGTCTGGGACTTCCTGGGGGGGCTACAATGAGCAGTTCTTC
CDR3 protein: CATSSDPSGTSWGGYNEQFF
J gene: TRBJ2-1
D gene: TRBD2
clone size: -
V gene: TRBV15

CDR3 DNA: TGTGCCACCCGTTTAGTGGGTCAGGGCGCCAATCAGCCCCAGCATTTT
CDR3 protein: CATRLVGQGANQPQHF
J gene: TRBJ1-5
D gene: -
clone size: -
V gene: TRBV28

CDR3 DNA: TGCGCCAGCAGCCAAGATCGCCTAGCGGGAGGAGATACCGGGGAGCTGTTTTTT
CDR3 protein: CASSQDRLAGGDTGELFF
J gene: TRBJ2-2
D gene: TRBD2
clone size: -
V gene: TRBV4-3

CDR3 DNA: TGTGCCAGTAGTTGGCAGTTCAATCAGCCCCAGCATTTT
CDR3 protein: CASSWQFNQPQHF
J gene: TRBJ1-5
D gene: -
clone size: -
V gene: TRBV19

CDR3 DNA: TGCGCCAGCAGCCAAGGACTAGCATGGAATGAGCAGTTCTTC
CDR3 protein: CASSQGLAWNEQFF
J gene: TRBJ2-1
D gene: TRBD2
clone size: few
V gene: TRBV4-3

CDR3 DNA: TGTGCCAGCAGGGCAGGGACACGAACCTACGAGCAGTACTTC
CDR3 protein: CASRAGTRTYEQYF
J gene: TRBJ2-7
D gene: -
clone size: -
V gene: TRBV28

CDR3 DNA: TGTGCCAGCTCACCACTGACAGGGGAGAACGAGCAGTACTTC
CDR3 protein: CASSPLTGENEQYF
J gene: TRBJ2-7
D gene: TRBD1
clone size: once
V gene: TRBV18

CDR3 DNA: TGTGCCAGCAGCGCGAGGGGGCACACCGGGGAGCTGTTTTTT
CDR3 protein: CASSARGHTGELFF
J gene: TRBJ2-2
D gene: TRBD1
clone size: -
V gene: TRBV7-2

CDR3 DNA: TGCAGTGCTAGTCGGACTAGCGGGAGGGCCCGGGGAGAGACCCAGTACTTC
CDR3 protein: CSASRTSGRARGETQYF
J gene: TRBJ2-5
D gene: TRBD2
clone size: few
V gene: TRBV20-1

CDR3 DNA: TGTGCCAGCAGCTTAAGGACTGATAATGGCTACACCTTC
CDR3 protein: CASSLRTDNGYTF
J gene: TRBJ1-2
D gene: -
clone size: -
V gene: TRBV7-3